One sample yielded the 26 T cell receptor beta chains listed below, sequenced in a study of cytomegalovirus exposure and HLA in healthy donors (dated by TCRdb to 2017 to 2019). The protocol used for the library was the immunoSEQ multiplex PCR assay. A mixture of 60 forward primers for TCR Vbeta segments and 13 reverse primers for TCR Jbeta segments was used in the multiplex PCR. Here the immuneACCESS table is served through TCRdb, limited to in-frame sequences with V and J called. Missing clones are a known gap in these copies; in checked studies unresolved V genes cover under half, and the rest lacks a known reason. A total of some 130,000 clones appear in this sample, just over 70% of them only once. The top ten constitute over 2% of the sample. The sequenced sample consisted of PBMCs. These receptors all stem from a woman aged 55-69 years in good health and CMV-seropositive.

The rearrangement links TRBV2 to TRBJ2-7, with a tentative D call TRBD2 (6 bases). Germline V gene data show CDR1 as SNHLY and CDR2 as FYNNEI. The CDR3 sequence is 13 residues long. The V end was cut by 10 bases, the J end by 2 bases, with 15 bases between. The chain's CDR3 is CANGGTAAYEQYF. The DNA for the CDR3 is TGTGCCAACGGCGGGACGGCCGCCTACGAGCAGTACTTC.

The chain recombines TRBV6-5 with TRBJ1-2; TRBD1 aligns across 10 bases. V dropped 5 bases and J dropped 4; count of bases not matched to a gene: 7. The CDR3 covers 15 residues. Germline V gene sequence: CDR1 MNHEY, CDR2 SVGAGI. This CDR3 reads CASSSRQGAGYGYTF. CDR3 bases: TGTGCCAGCAGTAGCCGACAGGGGGCAGGCTATGGCTACACCTTC.

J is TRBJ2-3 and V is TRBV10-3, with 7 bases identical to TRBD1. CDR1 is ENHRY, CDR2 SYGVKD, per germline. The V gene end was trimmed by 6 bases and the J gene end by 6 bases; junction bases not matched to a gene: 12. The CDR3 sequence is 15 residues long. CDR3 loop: CAIRGSQGSGDTQYF. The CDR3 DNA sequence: TGTGCCATCAGGGGTTCACAGGGGTCCGGGGATACGCAGTATTTT.

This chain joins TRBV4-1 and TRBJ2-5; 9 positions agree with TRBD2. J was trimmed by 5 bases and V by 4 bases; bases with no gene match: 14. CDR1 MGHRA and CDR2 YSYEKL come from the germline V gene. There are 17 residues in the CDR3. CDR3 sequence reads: CASSPRRGGGALETQYF. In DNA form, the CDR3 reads TGCGCCAGCAGCCCAAGGCGGGGCGGGGGGGCGTTGGAGACCCAGTACTTC.

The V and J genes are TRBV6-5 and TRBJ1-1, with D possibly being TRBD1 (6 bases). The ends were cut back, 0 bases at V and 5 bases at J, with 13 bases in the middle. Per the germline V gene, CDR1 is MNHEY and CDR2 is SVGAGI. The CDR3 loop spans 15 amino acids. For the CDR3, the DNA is TGTGCCAGCAGTTACTCTTCAGGGGAAAGAACTGAAGCTTTCTTT. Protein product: CASSYSSGERTEAFF.

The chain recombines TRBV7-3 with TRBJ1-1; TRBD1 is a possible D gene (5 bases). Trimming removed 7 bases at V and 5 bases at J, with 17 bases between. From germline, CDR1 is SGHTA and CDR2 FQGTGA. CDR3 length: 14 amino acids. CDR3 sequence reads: CASTLNQGETEAFF. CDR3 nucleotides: TGTGCCAGCACCCTTAATCAGGGTGAGACTGAAGCTTTCTTT.

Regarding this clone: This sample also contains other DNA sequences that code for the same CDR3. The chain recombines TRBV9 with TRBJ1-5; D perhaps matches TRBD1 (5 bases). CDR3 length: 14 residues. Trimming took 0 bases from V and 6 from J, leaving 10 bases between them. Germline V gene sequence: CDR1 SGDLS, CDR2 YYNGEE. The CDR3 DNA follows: TGTGCCAGCAGCGTAGGGGGGGGAGGTCAGCCCCAGCATTTT. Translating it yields CASSVGGGGQPQHF.

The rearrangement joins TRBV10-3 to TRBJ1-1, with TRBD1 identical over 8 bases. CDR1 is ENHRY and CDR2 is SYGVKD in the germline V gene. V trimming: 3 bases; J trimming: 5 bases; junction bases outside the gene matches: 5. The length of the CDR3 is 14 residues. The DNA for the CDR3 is TGTGCCATCAGTGACCGGGACAGGCTTACTGAAGCTTTCTTT. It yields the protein CAISDRDRLTEAFF.

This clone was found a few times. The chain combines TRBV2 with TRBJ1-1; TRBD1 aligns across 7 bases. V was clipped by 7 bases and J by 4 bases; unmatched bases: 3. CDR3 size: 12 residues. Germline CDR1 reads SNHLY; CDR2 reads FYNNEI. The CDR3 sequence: CASMTGTTEAFF. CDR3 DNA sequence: TGTGCCAGCATGACAGGGACCACTGAAGCTTTCTTT.

In DNA form, the CDR3 reads TGTGCCAGCAGTGAATATGGACAGGGTAAAGAGACCCAGTACTTC. Protein product: CASSEYGQGKETQYF. V gene TRBV6-1 combines with J gene TRBJ2-5; 8 nucleotides align to TRBD1. V lost 2 bases, J lost 3 bases, and 5 bases stayed unmatched. Germline V gene data show CDR1 as MNHNS and CDR2 as SASEGT. The CDR3 sequence is 15 residues long.

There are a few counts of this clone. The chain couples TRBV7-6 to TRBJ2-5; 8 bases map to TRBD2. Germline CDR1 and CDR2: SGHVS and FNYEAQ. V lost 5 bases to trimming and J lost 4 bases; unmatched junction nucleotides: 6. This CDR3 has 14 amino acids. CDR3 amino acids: CASSQPGGRETQYF. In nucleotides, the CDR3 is TGTGCCAGCAGCCAACCGGGGGGGCGAGAGACCCAGTACTTC.

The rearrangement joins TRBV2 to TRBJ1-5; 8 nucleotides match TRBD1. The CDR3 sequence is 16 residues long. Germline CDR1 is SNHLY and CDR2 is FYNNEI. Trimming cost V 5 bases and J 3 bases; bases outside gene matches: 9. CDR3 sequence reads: CASSLRQGNTNQPQHF. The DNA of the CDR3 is TGTGCCAGCAGTCTAAGACAGGGGAATACCAATCAGCCCCAGCATTTT. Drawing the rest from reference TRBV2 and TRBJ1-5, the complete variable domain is EPEVTQTPSHQVTQMGQEVILRCVPISNHLYFYWYRQILGQKVEFLVSFYNNEISEKSEIFDDQFSVERPDGSNFTLKIRSTKLEDSAMYFCASSLRQGNTNQPQHFGDGTRLSIL.

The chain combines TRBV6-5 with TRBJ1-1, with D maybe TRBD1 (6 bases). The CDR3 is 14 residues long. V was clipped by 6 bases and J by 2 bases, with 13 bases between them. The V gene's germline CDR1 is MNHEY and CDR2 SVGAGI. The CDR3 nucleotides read TGTGCCAGCAGCCCGGACAGATTTAACACTGAAGCTTTCTTT. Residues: CASSPDRFNTEAFF.

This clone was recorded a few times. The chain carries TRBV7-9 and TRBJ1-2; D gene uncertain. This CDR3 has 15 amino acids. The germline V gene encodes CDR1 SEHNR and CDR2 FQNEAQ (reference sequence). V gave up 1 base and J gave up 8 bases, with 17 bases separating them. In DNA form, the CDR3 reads TGTGCCAGCAGCTTAGGCCTTCTTTGGATGGGCGGCTACACCTTC. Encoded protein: CASSLGLLWMGGYTF.

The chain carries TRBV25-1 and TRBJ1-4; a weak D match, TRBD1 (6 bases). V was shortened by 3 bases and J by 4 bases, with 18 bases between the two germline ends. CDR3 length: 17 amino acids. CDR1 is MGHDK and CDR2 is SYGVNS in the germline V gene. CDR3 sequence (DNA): TGTGCCAGCAGTGAGAAGAGGGGAACAGGGAGTAATGAAAAACTGTTTTTT. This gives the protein CASSEKRGTGSNEKLFF.

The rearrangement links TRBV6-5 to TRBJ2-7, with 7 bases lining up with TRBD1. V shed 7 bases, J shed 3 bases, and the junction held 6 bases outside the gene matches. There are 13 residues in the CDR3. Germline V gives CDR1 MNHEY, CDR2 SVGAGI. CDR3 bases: TGTGCCAGCATAAGACAGGGCGGCTACGAGCAGTACTTC. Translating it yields CASIRQGGYEQYF.

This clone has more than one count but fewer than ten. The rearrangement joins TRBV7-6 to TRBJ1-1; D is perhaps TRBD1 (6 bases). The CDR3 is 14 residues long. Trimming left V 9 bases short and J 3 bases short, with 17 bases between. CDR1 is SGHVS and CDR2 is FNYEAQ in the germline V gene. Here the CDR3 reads CASNPGAWDTEAFF. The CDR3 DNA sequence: TGTGCCAGTAATCCAGGGGCGTGGGACACTGAAGCTTTCTTT.

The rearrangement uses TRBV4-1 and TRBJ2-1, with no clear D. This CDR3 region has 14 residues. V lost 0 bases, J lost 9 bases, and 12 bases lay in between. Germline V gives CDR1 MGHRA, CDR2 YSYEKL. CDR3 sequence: CASSQDPTLSEQFF. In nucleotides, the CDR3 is TGCGCCAGCAGCCAAGACCCCACCCTGAGTGAGCAGTTCTTC.

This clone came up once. CDR3 bases: TGTGCCAGCAGCAGGGGGGCTAGCAATCAGCCCCAGCATTTT. Protein: CASSRGASNQPQHF. The chain recombines TRBV27 with TRBJ1-5; 7 bases fit TRBD1. The CDR3 is made up of 14 amino acids. In germline, CDR1 is MNHEY, CDR2 SMNVEV (reference sequence). V lost 6 bases and J lost 0; bases outside the gene matches: 2.

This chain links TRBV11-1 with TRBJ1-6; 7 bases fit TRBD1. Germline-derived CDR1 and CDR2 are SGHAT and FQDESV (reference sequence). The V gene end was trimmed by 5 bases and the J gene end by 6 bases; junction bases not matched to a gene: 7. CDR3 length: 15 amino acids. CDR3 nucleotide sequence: TGTGCCAGCAGCGCTAGACAGGGATCTAATTCACCCCTCCACTTT. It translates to CASSARQGSNSPLHF. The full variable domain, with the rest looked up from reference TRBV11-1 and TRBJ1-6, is EAEVAQSPRYKITEKSQAVAFWCDPISGHATLYWYRQILGQGPELLVQFQDESVVDDSQLPKDRFSAERLKGVDSTLKIQPAELGDSAMYLCASSARQGSNSPLHFGNGTRLTVT.

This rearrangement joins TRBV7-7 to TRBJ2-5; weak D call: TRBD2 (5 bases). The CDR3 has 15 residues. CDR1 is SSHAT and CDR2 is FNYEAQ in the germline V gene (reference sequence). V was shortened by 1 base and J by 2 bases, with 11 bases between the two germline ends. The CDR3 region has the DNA TGTGCCAGCAGCTTAGTCGGACTGAGTCAAGAGACCCAGTACTTC. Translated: CASSLVGLSQETQYF.

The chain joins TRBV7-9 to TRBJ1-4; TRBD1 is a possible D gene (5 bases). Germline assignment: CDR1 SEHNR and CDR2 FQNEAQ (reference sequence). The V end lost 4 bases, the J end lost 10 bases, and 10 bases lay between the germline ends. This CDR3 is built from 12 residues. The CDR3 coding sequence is TGTGCCAGCAGCTCCGGACAAGGAAAACTGTTTTTT. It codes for CASSSGQGKLFF.

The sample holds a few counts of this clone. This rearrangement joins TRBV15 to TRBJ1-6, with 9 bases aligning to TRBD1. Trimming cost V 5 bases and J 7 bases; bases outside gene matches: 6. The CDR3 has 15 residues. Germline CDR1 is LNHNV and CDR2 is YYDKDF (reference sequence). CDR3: CATSDRDRENSPLHF. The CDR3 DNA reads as TGTGCCACCAGCGACCGGGACAGGGAGAATTCACCCCTCCACTTT. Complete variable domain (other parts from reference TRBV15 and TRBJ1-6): DAMVIQNPRYQVTQFGKPVTLSCSQTLNHNVMYWYQQKSSQAPKLLFHYYDKDFNNEADTPDNFQSRRPNTSFCFLDIRSPGLGDTAMYLCATSDRDRENSPLHFGNGTRLTVT.

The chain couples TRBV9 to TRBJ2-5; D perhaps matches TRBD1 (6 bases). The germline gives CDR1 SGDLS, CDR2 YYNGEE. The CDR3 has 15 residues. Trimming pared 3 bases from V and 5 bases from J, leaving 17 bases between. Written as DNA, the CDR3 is TGTGCCAGCAGCGCCGGGACACTCTCAGGCGAGACCCAGTACTTC. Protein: CASSAGTLSGETQYF.

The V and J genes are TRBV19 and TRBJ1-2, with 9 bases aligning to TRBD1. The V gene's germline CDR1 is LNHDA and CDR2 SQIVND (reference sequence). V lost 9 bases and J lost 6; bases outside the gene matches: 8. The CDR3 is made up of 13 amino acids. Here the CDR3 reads CASREQGANGYTF. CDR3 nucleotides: TGTGCCAGCCGCGAACAGGGGGCGAATGGCTACACCTTC.

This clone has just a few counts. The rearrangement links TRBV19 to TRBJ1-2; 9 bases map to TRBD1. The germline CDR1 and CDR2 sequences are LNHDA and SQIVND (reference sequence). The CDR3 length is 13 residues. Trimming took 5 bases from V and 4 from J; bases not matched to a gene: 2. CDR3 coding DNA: TGTGCCAGTAGTGTACAGGGGGCCTATGGCTACACCTTC. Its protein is CASSVQGAYGYTF.